The rows below give T cell receptor beta chains drawn from one sample of a study of T cells in Graves' hyperthyroidism and ophthalmopathy. TCRdb reprocessed the multiplex PCR reads with MiXCR, giving one entry per CDR3 protein. The sample yields around 440,000 distinct CDR3 sequences, 15% to 18% seen once. The sample taken for sequencing was blood. All receptors derive from a woman under 30 with Graves' hyperthyroidism. Both conserved end residues are part of each CDR3. D genes are given only for firm matches. Some rows mark clone size as missing; the rest say once, few, many or name a class of expanded clone.

cdr3_nt cdr3_aa cdr3_length v_call clone_size j_call d_call
TGTGCCAGCAGTTTTTCCAGCAGACTAACGAACACCGGGGAGCTGTTTTTT CASSFSSRLTNTGELFF 17 TRBV6-1 . TRBJ2-2 .
TGCAGCGTTGAAGAGTATGGCTACACCTTC CSVEEYGYTF 10 TRBV29-1 . TRBJ1-2 .
TGTGCCAGCAGTCCCTCCGGGACAGGGACCTTAGCCAAAAACATTCAGTACTTC CASSPSGTGTLAKNIQYF 18 TRBV28 many TRBJ2-4 TRBD1
TGTGCCAGCAGTGCCCTACAGGGGAACTATGGCTACACCTTC CASSALQGNYGYTF 14 TRBV2 many TRBJ1-2 TRBD1
TGTGCCAGCTCACCACAGCTACTCTCTGGAAACACCATATATTTT CASSPQLLSGNTIYF 15 TRBV18 many TRBJ1-3 .
TGTGCCAGCAGGAGACTAGCGGGGGGCTCAAACTACTCCTACGGGCAGTACTTC CASRRLAGGSNYSYGQYF 18 TRBV6-1 . TRBJ2-7 TRBD2
TGTGCCAGCAGCTTAAGGCCTAGGAACACCGGGGAGCTGTTTTTT CASSLRPRNTGELFF 15 TRBV7-3 few TRBJ2-2 .
TGTGCCAGCAGTCATGAAAGACAGGGGGCGAAGGCTTTCTTT CASSHERQGAKAFF 14 TRBV6-2/TRBV6-3 many TRBJ1-1 TRBD1
TGTGCCAGCAGCTTAACATCAGGGGGCTCCTACGAGCAGTACTTC CASSLTSGGSYEQYF 15 TRBV11-1 few TRBJ2-7 TRBD1
TGTGCCAGCAGTCATCTGGTCGGGACAGGGGATCCAGATACGCAGTATTTT CASSHLVGTGDPDTQYF 17 TRBV28 many TRBJ2-3 TRBD1
TGTGCCAGCCTTGACAGGGGGCTGGGTGAAGCTTTCTTT CASLDRGLGEAFF 13 TRBV2 few TRBJ1-1 TRBD1
TGTGCCATCCGGACAGGGGGCATCCCTGGAAACACCATATATTTT CAIRTGGIPGNTIYF 15 TRBV6-1 few TRBJ1-3 TRBD1
TGTGCCAGCAGCCCTACCAGGGACAGGGGGCTTTTAAAAGAAGGGGATGGCTACACCTTC CASSPTRDRGLLKEGDGYTF 20 TRBV7-8 few TRBJ1-2 TRBD1
TGTGCCACCAGTGATTTAGGGGAGGACTCGGATGAGCAGTTCTTC CATSDLGEDSDEQFF 15 TRBV24-1 . TRBJ2-1 .
TGTGCCAGTAGTATTGGATACAGCTACGAGCAGTACTTC CASSIGYSYEQYF 13 TRBV19 . TRBJ2-7 .
TGTGCCAGCAGCTTAGCATCCTCGGGGTTTGGGGCCAACGTCCTGACTTTC CASSLASSGFGANVLTF 17 TRBV7-9 many TRBJ2-6 .
TGTGCCAGCAGCCACCGGGACAGTCGCTACGAGCAGTACTTC CASSHRDSRYEQYF 14 TRBV5-8 . TRBJ2-7 TRBD1
TGTGCCATCAGTGAGTTCATAGGGGGGAACACTGAAGCTTTCTTT CAISEFIGGNTEAFF 15 TRBV10-3 . TRBJ1-1 .
TGCAGTGCTAGGGGGGGGAGGAGAGATACGCAGTATTTT CSARGGRRDTQYF 13 TRBV20-1 many TRBJ2-3 TRBD2
TGTGCCAGCAGTCCAACTCTTATGGGAGCGAACACCGGGGAGCTGTTTTTT CASSPTLMGANTGELFF 17 TRBV28 . TRBJ2-2 .
TGTGCCAGCAGCCTAAGCCAACTAGCGGTCTCCTACAATGAGCAGTTCTTC CASSLSQLAVSYNEQFF 17 TRBV2 many TRBJ2-1 TRBD2
TGTGCCAGCAGCTTGACTAGCGGGAACACCGGGGAGCTGTTTTTT CASSLTSGNTGELFF 15 TRBV7-8 many TRBJ2-2 TRBD2
TGTGCCAGCTCACCGATGACTAGCGCTCGGGAGCAGTACTTC CASSPMTSAREQYF 14 TRBV18 many TRBJ2-7 TRBD2
TGTGCCAGCAGCTTAGGAGGATCCCTATCACTTCAGTACTTC CASSLGGSLSLQYF 14 TRBV7-6 many TRBJ2-4 .
TGTGCCACTAGGAGACGACTAGCGCGCACAGATACGCAGTATTTT CATRRRLARTDTQYF 15 TRBV6-2/TRBV6-3 many TRBJ2-3 TRBD2
TGTGCCAGCAGTTCTTACAGGGGCGGCGAGCAGTACTTC CASSSYRGGEQYF 13 TRBV28 many TRBJ2-7 TRBD1
TGTGCCAGCAGCCCAGGACAGAGTTTCATTGAAAAACTGTTTTTT CASSPGQSFIEKLFF 15 TRBV7-9 . TRBJ1-4 .
TGTGCCAGCTCACCGAAAGCGGGAGTCGGTCTGCCCTCCTACAATGAGCAGTTCTTC CASSPKAGVGLPSYNEQFF 19 TRBV18 . TRBJ2-1 TRBD2
TGTGCCAGCAGCTTAGAGGCAGGGGGGAAACTCAAAAACATTCAGTACTTC CASSLEAGGKLKNIQYF 17 TRBV7-2 many TRBJ2-4 .
TGTGCCACCAGCAGTCCCTCGGTGGTAAGGAACACTGAAGCTTTCTTT CATSSPSVVRNTEAFF 16 TRBV15 many TRBJ1-1 .
TGTGCCAGCAACCCGGGACTAGCGGGAAGTAGCACAGATACGCAGTATTTT CASNPGLAGSSTDTQYF 17 TRBV2 . TRBJ2-3 TRBD2
TGTGCCAGCAGCCAGGGAGGGGGTAGGGTCCGTTCCTACGAGCAGTACTTC CASSQGGGRVRSYEQYF 17 TRBV12-3/TRBV12-4 . TRBJ2-7 .
TGCAGTGCTAGAGATGCCGGGACGTCGGTTAATTCACCCCTCCACTTT CSARDAGTSVNSPLHF 16 TRBV20-1 many TRBJ1-6 .
TGTGCCATCAGTGAGTCGATGACAGGGCTGTACACTGAAGCTTTCTTT CAISESMTGLYTEAFF 16 TRBV10-3 . TRBJ1-1 TRBD1
TGTGCCAGCCGCCCCGGCGGGACGGCCTATTACGAGCAGTACTTC CASRPGGTAYYEQYF 15 TRBV28 many TRBJ2-7 .
TGTGCCAGGGGAGGGTCCAGGGCCCAGGCCTCTGGCTACACCTTC CARGGSRAQASGYTF 15 TRBV2 . TRBJ1-2 .
TGTGCCAGCAGCGTAGACGCCGGGGGGGGGACTGAAGCTTTCTTT CASSVDAGGGTEAFF 15 TRBV9 many TRBJ1-1 .
TGTGCCAGCAGTTCCCCCGTGCACAGGGGTAACGAGCAGTACTTC CASSSPVHRGNEQYF 15 TRBV28 many TRBJ2-7 TRBD1
TGCAGCGGGGAGGGTATGGGGGAGACCCAGTACTTC CSGEGMGETQYF 12 TRBV29-1 many TRBJ2-5 TRBD2
TGCAGCGTTGGAGGGGGCGCACCGATCGGCTACACCTTC CSVGGGAPIGYTF 13 TRBV29-1 . TRBJ1-2 TRBD1
TGTGCCATCAGTGAACGGCAGGGCTATAGCAATCAGCCCCAGCATTTT CAISERQGYSNQPQHF 16 TRBV10-3 few TRBJ1-5 .
TGTGCCATCAGTCTGGACAGGGGGAACACTGAAGCTTTCTTT CAISLDRGNTEAFF 14 TRBV10-3 many TRBJ1-1 TRBD1
TGCGCCAGCAGCCCCGGGTCGACCACAGATACGCAGTATTTT CASSPGSTTDTQYF 14 TRBV5-1 many TRBJ2-3 .
TGTGCCAGCAGTTACCGCCCCGGGACAGACTATGGCTACACCTTC CASSYRPGTDYGYTF 15 TRBV6-5 many TRBJ1-2 TRBD1
TGTGCCAGCAGCTTGAGACTAGCGGGAGACTCAGATACGCAGTATTTT CASSLRLAGDSDTQYF 16 TRBV7-2 . TRBJ2-3 TRBD2
TGTGCCAGCAGCTTCAGCAGGGGGGGCGCAGATACGCAGTATTTT CASSFSRGGADTQYF 15 TRBV7-2 once TRBJ2-3 .
TGTGCCAGCTCACCACGAAGGGGAGAGGCATCCTACAATGAGCAGTTCTTC CASSPRRGEASYNEQFF 17 TRBV18 many TRBJ2-1 .
TGTGCCATTCGACAACTCCCCTTCGAGCAGTACTTC CAIRQLPFEQYF 12 TRBV28 . TRBJ2-7 .
TGTGCCAGCAGTTACGACAGAAACACCATATATTTT CASSYDRNTIYF 12 TRBV6-5 few TRBJ1-3 .